This T cell receptor (beta chain) comes out of a study of spatial heterogeneity in lung cancer. In the study overall: Detection consistently captured more beta-chain sequences than alpha-chain sequences.

The V end was cut by 2 bases, the J end by 4 bases, with 12 bases between. In germline, CDR1 is WSHSY, CDR2 SAAADI. The CDR3 spans 15 residues. TCRdb passed the 5' RACE reads through MiXCR, listing each CDR3 protein once. This table holds more than 60,000 distinct CDR3 sequences, under 8.5% found once. Documented time point: sample taken at primary tumor resection. This chain connects TRBV10-2 to TRBJ1-3; D unresolved. The source was PBMCs, collected at surgery. The TCR was taken from a male donor with early-stage non-small cell lung cancer. CDR3 in amino acids: CASSEAGFYGNTIYF. The CDR3 region has the DNA TGCGCCAGCAGTGAGGCAGGTTTTTACGGAAACACCATATATTTT.